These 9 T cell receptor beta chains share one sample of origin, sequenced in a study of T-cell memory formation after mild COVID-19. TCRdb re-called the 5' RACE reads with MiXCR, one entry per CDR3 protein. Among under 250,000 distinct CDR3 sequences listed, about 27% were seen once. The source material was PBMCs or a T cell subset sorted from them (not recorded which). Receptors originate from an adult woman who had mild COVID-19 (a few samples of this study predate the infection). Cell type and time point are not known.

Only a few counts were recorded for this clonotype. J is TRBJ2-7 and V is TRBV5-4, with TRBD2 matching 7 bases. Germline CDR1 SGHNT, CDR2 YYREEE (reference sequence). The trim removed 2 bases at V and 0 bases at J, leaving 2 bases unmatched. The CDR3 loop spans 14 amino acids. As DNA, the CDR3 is TGTGCCAGCAGCTTCCGGGGGGTCTCCTACGAGCAGTACTTC. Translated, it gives CASSFRGVSYEQYF.

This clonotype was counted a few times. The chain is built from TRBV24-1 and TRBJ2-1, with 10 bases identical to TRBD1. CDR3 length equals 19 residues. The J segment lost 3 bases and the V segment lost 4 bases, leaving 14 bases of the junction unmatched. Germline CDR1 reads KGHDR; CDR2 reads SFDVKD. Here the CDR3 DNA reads TGTGCCACCAGTGACCAAGATTATCCCGGGACAGGGGTCTACAATGAGCAGTTCTTC. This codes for CATSDQDYPGTGVYNEQFF.

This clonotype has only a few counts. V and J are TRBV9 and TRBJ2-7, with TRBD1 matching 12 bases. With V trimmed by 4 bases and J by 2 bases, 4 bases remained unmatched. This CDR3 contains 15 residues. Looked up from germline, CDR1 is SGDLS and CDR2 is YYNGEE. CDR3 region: CASSPRDRGPYEQYF. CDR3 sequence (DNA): TGTGCCAGCAGCCCCCGGGACAGGGGGCCCTACGAGCAGTACTTC.

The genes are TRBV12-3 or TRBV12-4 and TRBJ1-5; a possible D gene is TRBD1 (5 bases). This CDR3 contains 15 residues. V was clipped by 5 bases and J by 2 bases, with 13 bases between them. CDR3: CASSPGSRGNQPQHF. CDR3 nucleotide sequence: TGTGCCAGCAGTCCCGGGTCCAGGGGCAATCAGCCCCAGCATTTT.

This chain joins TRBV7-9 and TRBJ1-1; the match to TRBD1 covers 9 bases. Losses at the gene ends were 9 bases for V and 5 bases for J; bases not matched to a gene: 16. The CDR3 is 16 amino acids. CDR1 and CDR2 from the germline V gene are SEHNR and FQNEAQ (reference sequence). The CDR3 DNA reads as TGTGCCAGTCTACGGAGGGCAACAGGGGGCGAGACTGAAGCTTTCTTT. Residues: CASLRRATGGETEAFF.

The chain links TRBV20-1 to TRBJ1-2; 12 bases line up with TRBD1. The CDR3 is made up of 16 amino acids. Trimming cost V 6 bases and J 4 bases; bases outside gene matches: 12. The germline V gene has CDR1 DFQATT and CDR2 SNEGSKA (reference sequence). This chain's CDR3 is CSAIQLRDRGPYGYTF. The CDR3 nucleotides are TGCAGTGCCATACAACTCCGGGACAGGGGGCCCTATGGCTACACCTTC.

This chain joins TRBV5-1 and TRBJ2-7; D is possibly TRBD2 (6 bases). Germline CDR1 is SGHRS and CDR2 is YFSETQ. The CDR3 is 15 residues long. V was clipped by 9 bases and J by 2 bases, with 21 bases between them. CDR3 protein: CAIHKERAVAYEQYF. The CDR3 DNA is TGCGCCATCCACAAAGAGCGGGCAGTGGCCTACGAGCAGTACTTC.

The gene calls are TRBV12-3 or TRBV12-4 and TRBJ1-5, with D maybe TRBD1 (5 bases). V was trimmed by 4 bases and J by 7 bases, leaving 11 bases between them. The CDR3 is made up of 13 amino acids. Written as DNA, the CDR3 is TGTGCCAGCAGTTCAGGGTCCCTCCAGCCCCAGCATTTT. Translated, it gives CASSSGSLQPQHF.

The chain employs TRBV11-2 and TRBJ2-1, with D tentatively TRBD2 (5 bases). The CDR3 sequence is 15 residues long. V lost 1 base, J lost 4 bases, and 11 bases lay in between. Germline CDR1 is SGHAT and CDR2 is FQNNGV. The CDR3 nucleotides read TGTGCCAGCAGCTTAGGGGTGGGAGTATACAATGAGCAGTTCTTC. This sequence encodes CASSLGVGVYNEQFF.